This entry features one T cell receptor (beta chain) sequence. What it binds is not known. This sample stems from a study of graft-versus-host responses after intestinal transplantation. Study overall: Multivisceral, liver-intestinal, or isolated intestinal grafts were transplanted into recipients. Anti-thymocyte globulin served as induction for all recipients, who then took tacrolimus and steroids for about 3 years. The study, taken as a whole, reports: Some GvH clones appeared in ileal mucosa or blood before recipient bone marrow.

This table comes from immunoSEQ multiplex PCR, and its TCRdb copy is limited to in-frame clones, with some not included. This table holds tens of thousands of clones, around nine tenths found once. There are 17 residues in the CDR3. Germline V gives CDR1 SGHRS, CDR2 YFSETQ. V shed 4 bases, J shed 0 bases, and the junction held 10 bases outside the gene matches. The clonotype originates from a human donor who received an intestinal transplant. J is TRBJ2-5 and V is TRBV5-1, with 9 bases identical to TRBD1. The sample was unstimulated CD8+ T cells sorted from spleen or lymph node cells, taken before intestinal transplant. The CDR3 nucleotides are TGCGCCAGCAGCCGGGGACAGGGTGGAGGGCACCAAGAGACCCAGTACTTC. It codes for CASSRGQGGGHQETQYF.